Each of the 26 T cell receptor beta chains below was sequenced from the same sample in a study of cytomegalovirus exposure and HLA in healthy donors. The PCR contained 60 Vbeta and 13 Jbeta primers. TCRdb keeps only in-frame clones here, not all; method: immunoSEQ multiplex PCR. Of 150,000 to 200,000 clones listed, 77% were seen once; the top ten hold about 1.5%. The sequencing sample was made of PBMCs. Source of these receptors: a woman younger than 45 in good health and CMV-seronegative.

The rearrangement links TRBV29-1 to TRBJ1-1, with D unresolved. This CDR3 is built from 12 residues. Germline values: CDR1 SQVTM, CDR2 ANQGSEA. The V end was cut by 7 bases, the J end by 3 bases, with 12 bases between. The CDR3 coding sequence is TGCAGCGAGAAAGACACAGACACTGAAGCTTTCTTT. Translating it yields CSEKDTDTEAFF.

This clone occurred a few times. The rearrangement links TRBV5-1 to TRBJ2-3; possible D gene TRBD1, 8 bases. The germline V and J ends were trimmed by 3 bases and 4 bases, with 12 bases remaining between them. The germline V gene encodes CDR1 SGHRS and CDR2 YFSETQ. The CDR3 totals 14 residues. CDR3 sequence (DNA): TGCGCCAGCAGCTCACAGGGGGGGTCAGATACGCAGTATTTT. This codes for CASSSQGGSDTQYF.

J is TRBJ2-7 and V is TRBV30; the match to TRBD1 covers 9 bases. The CDR3 extends over 14 amino acids. Germline V gene sequence: CDR1 GTSNPN, CDR2 SVGIG (reference sequence). V dropped 1 base and J dropped 4; count of bases not matched to a gene: 5. The CDR3 sequence: CAWSGVTGGYEQYF. Here the CDR3 DNA reads TGTGCCTGGAGTGGTGTGACAGGGGGATACGAGCAGTACTTC. The full variable domain, with the rest looked up from reference TRBV30 and TRBJ2-7, is SQTIHQWPATLVQPVGSPLSLECTVEGTSNPNLYWYRQAAGRGLQLLFYSVGIGQISSEVPQNLSASRPQDRQFILSSKKLLLSDSGFYLCAWSGVTGGYEQYFGPGTRLTVT.

This clone appeared a few times. The rearrangement uses TRBV5-4 and TRBJ2-7; 8 bases match TRBD1. V shed 4 bases and J 0 bases; nucleotides not matched to a gene: 6. The CDR3 covers 15 residues. Germline CDR1 SGHNT, CDR2 YYREEE (reference sequence). The CDR3 DNA sequence: TGTGCCAGCAGCCTGGACAGGGAACTCTCCTACGAGCAGTACTTC. Its protein is CASSLDRELSYEQYF.

V gene TRBV27 combines with J gene TRBJ2-1; D might be TRBD2 (6 bases). Trimming removed 2 bases from V and 0 bases from J, with 8 bases in between. The V gene's germline CDR1 is MNHEY and CDR2 SMNVEV (reference sequence). This CDR3 has 15 amino acids. CDR3 nucleotides: TGTGCCAGCAGTTTAGCGGGGAGCTCCTACAATGAGCAGTTCTTC. Its protein product is CASSLAGSSYNEQFF.

The chain has TRBV4-2 and TRBJ2-5; 11 positions agree with TRBD2. The CDR3 loop spans 17 amino acids. Per germline, CDR1 LGHNA and CDR2 YNFKEQ. V shed 2 bases and J 5 bases; nucleotides not matched to a gene: 10. The CDR3 sequence is CASSQRRLAGGFETQYF. Written as DNA, the CDR3 is TGTGCCAGCAGCCAACGCCGCCTAGCGGGGGGTTTCGAGACCCAGTACTTC.

This clone came up once. CDR3 DNA: TGTGCCAGCAGCTCGACTGACAGGGGAGACGAGCAGTACTTC. It specifies CASSSTDRGDEQYF. The chain recombines TRBV7-9 with TRBJ2-7, with TRBD1 matching 8 bases. Trimming at V came to 4 bases and at J to 5 bases, leaving 7 bases not matched to a gene. The germline gives CDR1 SEHNR, CDR2 FQNEAQ (reference sequence). The CDR3 loop spans 14 amino acids.

The chain recombines TRBV6-6 with TRBJ1-1; no definite D call. Germline V CDR1 and CDR2: MNHNY, SVGAGI (reference sequence). V lost 6 bases to trimming and J lost 4 bases, with 9 bases between them. The CDR3 runs 12 residues. CDR3 loop: CASRDIGTEAFF. In DNA form, the CDR3 reads TGTGCCAGCAGAGACATTGGCACTGAAGCTTTCTTT.

In this sample, this clone turned up a few times. The chain carries TRBV30 and TRBJ2-7; the match to TRBD2 covers 15 bases. The CDR3 is 14 amino acids. Trimming took 5 bases from V and 9 from J; bases not matched to a gene: 8. Per germline, CDR1 GTSNPN and CDR2 SVGIG (reference sequence). In DNA, the CDR3 is TGTGCCTGGTCATCGGGACTAGCGGGAGGTTGGCAGTACTTC. Its translation is CAWSSGLAGGWQYF.

The chain combines TRBV28 with TRBJ1-3; 7 bases map to TRBD1. Trimming took 4 bases from V and 1 from J; bases not matched to a gene: 4. The germline CDR1 and CDR2 sequences are MDHEN and SYDVKM. The CDR3 length is 15 residues. CDR3 protein: CASSSTGESGNTIYF. The CDR3 nucleotides are TGTGCCAGCAGTTCCACAGGGGAATCTGGAAACACCATATATTTT. Combining the CDR3 with reference TRBV28 and TRBJ1-3 gives the whole variable domain DVKVTQSSRYLVKRTGEKVFLECVQDMDHENMFWYRQDPGLGLRLIYFSYDVKMKEKGDIPEGYSVSREKKERFSLILESASTNQTSMYLCASSSTGESGNTIYFGEGSWLTVV.

The V call is TRBV27, the J call TRBJ2-1, with 7 bases fitting TRBD1. Germline loops: CDR1 MNHEY, CDR2 SMNVEV (reference sequence). With 3 bases clipped from V and 8 bases from J, the junction kept 1 base outside the gene matches. The CDR3 runs to 12 residues. The CDR3, as DNA: TGTGCCAGCAGTTTGACAGGGCATGAGCAGTTCTTC. It codes for CASSLTGHEQFF.

The table lists this clone with a count of one. The CDR3 here is CSAYGQPGDGYTF. The CDR3 coding sequence is TGCAGCGCTTACGGACAACCGGGGGATGGCTACACCTTC. The gene calls are TRBV29-1 and TRBJ1-2; D is perhaps TRBD1 (5 bases). The CDR3 length is 13 residues. Germline V gene lookup returns CDR1 SQVTM and CDR2 ANQGSEA. V lost 7 bases and J 6 bases, leaving 18 bases between the germline ends.

V is TRBV18 and J is TRBJ2-5; D is uncertain. The length of the CDR3 is 13 residues. V shed 0 bases and J shed 5 bases, with 7 bases lying between them. CDR1 is KGHSH, CDR2 LQKENI, per germline. CDR3 in DNA: TGTGCCAGCTCACCACCGAACTGGGAGACCCAGTACTTC. This gives the protein CASSPPNWETQYF.

This sequence joins TRBV7-2 and TRBJ2-3, with D perhaps TRBD2 (6 bases). The CDR3 is made up of 15 amino acids. Trimming stripped 0 bases from V and 5 bases from J, with 12 bases between. Looked up from germline, CDR1 is SGHTA and CDR2 is FQGNSA. CDR3 bases: TGTGCCAGCAGCTTAGCGTGGCGGGATGTAGATACGCAGTATTTT. Translation gives CASSLAWRDVDTQYF.

The chain employs TRBV30 and TRBJ2-7, with D unclear. The germline V gene has CDR1 GTSNPN and CDR2 SVGIG (reference sequence). The CDR3 runs to 14 residues. Trimming removed 0 bases from V and 6 bases from J, with 15 bases in between. The CDR3: CAWSVAPFYSEQYF. In DNA, the CDR3 is TGTGCCTGGAGTGTAGCCCCCTTTTATTCCGAGCAGTACTTC.

The chain couples TRBV27 to TRBJ2-5; 10 nucleotides align to TRBD2. The end of the DNA is better explained by TRBJ2-7, so the J call may be wrong. CDR1 is MNHEY and CDR2 is SMNVEV in the germline V gene (reference sequence). The CDR3 is 15 amino acids. The CDR3, as DNA: TGTGCCAGCAGGGCTAGCGGGAGTTTAAGCTACGAGCAGTACTTC. It yields the protein CASRASGSLSYEQYF.

The rearrangement joins TRBV27 to TRBJ1-1; D is uncertain. V was shortened by 6 bases and J by 0 bases, with 8 bases between the two germline ends. The germline V gene has CDR1 MNHEY and CDR2 SMNVEV (reference sequence). The CDR3 is 13 amino acids. The CDR3 DNA reads as TGTGCCAGCAGCCTCTCGGTGAACACTGAAGCTTTCTTT. Translating gives CASSLSVNTEAFF.

The table lists this clone with many counts. This chain uses TRBV4-1 with TRBJ2-2; D gene unclear. CDR1 is MGHRA and CDR2 is YSYEKL in the germline V gene. This CDR3 has 14 residues. V was pared by 0 bases and J by 4 bases, with 6 bases between. The CDR3 reads CASSQDISTGELFF. The CDR3 nucleotides are TGCGCCAGCAGCCAAGATATCAGCACCGGGGAGCTGTTTTTT.

This clone is a singleton in its sample. V is TRBV7-6 and J is TRBJ2-3; the D is unclear. V was pared by 2 bases and J by 4 bases, with 7 bases between. The CDR3 runs 13 residues. Germline V lookup: CDR1 SGHVS, CDR2 FNYEAQ. The CDR3 sequence: CASSLSDPDTQYF. The DNA of the CDR3 is TGTGCCAGCAGCTTAAGCGACCCAGATACGCAGTATTTT.

The genes are TRBV19 and TRBJ1-1; D gene unclear. This CDR3 has 13 amino acids. The V end lost 6 bases, the J end lost 4 bases, and 12 bases lay between the germline ends. Germline V gene data show CDR1 as LNHDA and CDR2 as SQIVND (reference sequence). The CDR3 DNA sequence: TGTGCCAGTAGCCCGTACGAGTCCACTGAAGCTTTCTTT. Translating gives CASSPYESTEAFF.

V is TRBV5-1 and J is TRBJ2-5; TRBD2 aligns across 14 bases. The CDR3 covers 18 residues. Losses at the gene ends were 4 bases for V and 5 bases for J; bases not matched to a gene: 13. Per germline, CDR1 SGHRS and CDR2 YFSETQ. The CDR3: CASSITRLAGGPGETQYF. The CDR3 nucleotides read TGCGCCAGCAGCATTACAAGACTAGCGGGAGGGCCGGGGGAGACCCAGTACTTC.

This clone turned up a few times. The CDR3 sequence is CASSFPFSGNTIYF. The DNA for the CDR3 is TGTGCCAGCAGCTTCCCTTTCTCTGGAAACACCATATATTTT. The chain is built from TRBV7-6 and TRBJ1-3; no firm D call. The V gene's germline CDR1 is SGHVS and CDR2 FNYEAQ. Trimming removed 3 bases at V and 0 bases at J, with 6 bases between. The CDR3 consists of 14 residues. Based on the CDR3 plus reference TRBV7-6 and TRBJ1-3, the full variable domain is GAGVSQSPRYKVTKRGQDVALRCDPISGHVSLYWYRQALGQGPEFLTYFNYEAQQDKSGLPNDRFSAERPEGSISTLTIQRTEQRDSAMYRCASSFPFSGNTIYFGEGSWLTVV.

This clone came up a few times. V usage is TRBV9 and J usage is TRBJ1-1; 8 bases are a match to TRBD1. The germline CDR1 and CDR2 sequences are SGDLS and YYNGEE. This CDR3 contains 13 residues. Trimming cost V 5 bases and J 4 bases; bases outside gene matches: 4. CDR3 bases: TGTGCCAGCAGTCAGGGGGCGCTCACTGAAGCTTTCTTT. Protein product: CASSQGALTEAFF.

This clone was counted a few times. The rearrangement joins TRBV7-2 to TRBJ1-5; the D gene is possibly TRBD1 (6 bases). The CDR3 has 17 amino acids. V lost 3 bases and J 4 bases, leaving 19 bases between the germline ends. Germline CDR1 is SGHTA and CDR2 is FQGNSA. The chain's CDR3 is CASSLLDRFLGNQPQHF. In DNA form, the CDR3 reads TGTGCCAGCAGCTTGTTGGACAGATTTTTAGGAAATCAGCCCCAGCATTTT.

The J gene is TRBJ1-5, the V gene TRBV19; D gene ambiguous. Germline V gene sequence: CDR1 LNHDA, CDR2 SQIVND (reference sequence). The CDR3 sequence is 14 residues long. The V gene lost 8 bases and the J gene lost 6 bases, with 17 bases spanning the gap. The CDR3 reads CASAARDLSQPQHF. The CDR3 bases are TGTGCCAGTGCCGCGCGGGATTTGAGTCAGCCCCAGCATTTT.

The J gene is TRBJ1-2, the V gene TRBV2, with 8 positions matching TRBD1. This CDR3 is built from 15 residues. Germline V gene data show CDR1 as SNHLY and CDR2 as FYNNEI. Losses at the gene ends were 7 bases for V and 1 base for J; bases not matched to a gene: 8. CDR3 protein: CASTFGTGDNYGYTF. The CDR3 DNA sequence: TGTGCCAGCACCTTTGGGACAGGAGATAACTATGGCTACACCTTC.